This T cell receptor beta chain comes out of a study of cytomegalovirus exposure and HLA in healthy donors. Overall study results and limits: Most CMV-associated TCR beta chains appeared HLA-restricted in a later analysis. For most subjects, TCR beta sequences were reported to predict HLA-A and HLA-B alleles with accuracy. Per a later analysis, about 15,000 TCR beta sequences showed association with HLA alleles at 0.05 false discovery rate.

Looked up from germline, CDR1 is SGDLS and CDR2 is YYNGEE. This CDR3 has 18 amino acids. The V and J ends lost 2 bases and 0 bases respectively, with 15 bases between them. Primers: 60 Vbeta forward and 13 Jbeta reverse. Clones were sequenced by immunoSEQ multiplex PCR, and TCRdb holds only the in-frame ones, with some missing. This table has more than 100,000 clones, 80% appearing once. This clone was counted a few times. The antigen remains unidentified. Sequencing was performed on PBMCs. This TCR was recovered from a man in his forties or fifties in good health and CMV-seronegative. The rearrangement uses TRBV9 and TRBJ2-6; D uncertain. The CDR3 spells CASSVAEASSSGANVLTF. The CDR3 DNA follows: TGTGCCAGCAGCGTTGCCGAGGCCTCGAGCTCTGGGGCCAACGTCCTGACTTTC.